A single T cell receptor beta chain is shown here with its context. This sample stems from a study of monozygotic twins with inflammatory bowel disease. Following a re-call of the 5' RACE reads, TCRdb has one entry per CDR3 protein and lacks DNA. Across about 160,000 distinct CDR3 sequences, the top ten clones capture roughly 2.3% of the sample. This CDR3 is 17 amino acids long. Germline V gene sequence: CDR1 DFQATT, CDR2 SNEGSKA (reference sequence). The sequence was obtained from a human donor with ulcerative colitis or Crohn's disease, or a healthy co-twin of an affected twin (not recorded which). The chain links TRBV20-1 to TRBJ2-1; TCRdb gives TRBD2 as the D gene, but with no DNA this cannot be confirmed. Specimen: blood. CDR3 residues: CSARSLTSGPSYNEQFF.